Below are 17 T cell receptor beta chains sequenced from a single sample in a study of Ad26.COV2.S vaccination and SARS-CoV-2 variants. The treatment here: around 19 received Ad26.COV2.S at low or high dose, single or two shots; about five received placebo; per-sample allocation not given. Vaccine and placebo recipients were sampled on day 63 after the first injection. Libraries were prepared by immunoSEQ multiplex PCR; TCRdb keeps only in-frame clonotypes and omits some of them. This sample has about 400,000 clones, with roughly 90% found just once. Sample: peripheral blood, taken in a trial of Ad26.COV2.S vaccine versus placebo. Receptor source: a person aged 18-60 years who received the Ad26.COV2.S COVID-19 vaccine or a placebo.

The chain couples TRBV9 to TRBJ2-7; 8 bases are shared with TRBD1. The CDR3 spans 14 residues. Germline V lookup: CDR1 SGDLS, CDR2 YYNGEE. Losses at the gene ends were 0 bases for V and 4 bases for J; bases not matched to a gene: 3. DNA of the CDR3: TGTGCCAGCAGCGTAGCGACAGGGGAGTACGAGCAGTACTTC. This encodes CASSVATGEYEQYF.

This chain links TRBV24-1 with TRBJ2-7; possibly TRBD1 for D (5 bases). The V end lost 3 bases, the J end lost 6 bases, and 17 bases lay between the germline ends. Germline CDR1 and CDR2: KGHDR and SFDVKD. This CDR3 has 15 residues. CDR3 coding DNA: TGTGCCACCAGTGATCACCGGGCCCAGGGCCTCGAGCAGTACTTC. This translates into CATSDHRAQGLEQYF.

DNA of the CDR3: TGTGCCTGGAGGTCGGGTGTCAACTATGGCTACACCTTC. Its protein is CAWRSGVNYGYTF. The rearrangement joins TRBV30 to TRBJ1-2; no reliable D call. The CDR3 contains 13 residues. The V and J ends lost 3 bases and 2 bases respectively, with 10 bases between them. Germline V gives CDR1 GTSNPN, CDR2 SVGIG (reference sequence).

This clone was detected only once. The chain has TRBV6-5 and TRBJ2-7, with no clear D. This CDR3 has 14 amino acids. Germline V gene sequence: CDR1 MNHEY, CDR2 SVGAGI. Trimming pared 8 bases from V and 3 bases from J, leaving 17 bases between. CDR3 bases: TGTGCCAGCTTTAACTCCGGTAGAGGCTACGAGCAGTACTTC. Translation gives CASFNSGRGYEQYF.

V usage is TRBV7-8 and J usage is TRBJ1-5; D not certain. The germline V and J ends were trimmed by 0 bases and 5 bases, with 11 bases remaining between them. CDR3 length equals 15 residues. CDR1 SGHVS and CDR2 FQNEAQ come from the germline V gene. The CDR3 nucleotides are TGTGCCAGCAGCTTAGCGCGGGGAGTGGATCAGCCCCAGCATTTT. Translating gives CASSLARGVDQPQHF.

V gene TRBV18 combines with J gene TRBJ2-1, with 15 bases matching TRBD2. The junction had 7 bases not matched to a gene; V was cut back by 0 bases and J by 7 bases. The CDR3 runs to 18 residues. Germline V gives CDR1 KGHSH, CDR2 LQKENI. The CDR3 is CASSPPGLAGGRGNEQFF. CDR3 DNA sequence: TGTGCCAGCTCACCACCGGGACTAGCGGGGGGCCGGGGTAATGAGCAGTTCTTC.

In its sample, this clone was seen a few times. The chain recombines TRBV4-3 with TRBJ2-2; D remains ambiguous. Per germline, CDR1 LGHNA and CDR2 YSLEER. The CDR3 is made up of 12 amino acids. The germline V and J ends were trimmed by 4 bases and 8 bases, with 8 bases remaining between them. This CDR3 is CASSPLRGELFF. The CDR3 DNA follows: TGCGCCAGCAGCCCCCTCAGGGGGGAGCTGTTTTTT.

The rearrangement links TRBV5-4 to TRBJ1-1; D might be TRBD1 (6 bases). Germline CDR1 and CDR2: SGHNT and YYREEE (reference sequence). This CDR3 has 16 residues. V lost 1 base and J 1 base, leaving 14 bases between the germline ends. For the CDR3, the DNA is TGTGCCAGCAGCTTGTGGTTCCGGGGGGCGAACACTGAAGCTTTCTTT. Its protein product is CASSLWFRGANTEAFF.

The V gene is TRBV10-1, the J gene TRBJ2-4; 8 bases align to TRBD1. Germline CDR1 is WNHNN and CDR2 is SYGVQD (reference sequence). Trimming at V came to 5 bases and at J to 2 bases, leaving 17 bases not matched to a gene. The CDR3 has 19 residues. The CDR3 DNA reads TGCGCCAGCAGTTTTCCCGGGACAGGTCCTCTACTTACCAAAAACATTCAGTACTTC. Its protein is CASSFPGTGPLLTKNIQYF.

The V and J genes are TRBV5-4 and TRBJ2-7; TRBD1 aligns across 7 bases. V was pared by 4 bases and J by 1 base, with 5 bases of the junction left unmatched. The CDR3 runs 14 residues. Germline V gene sequence: CDR1 SGHNT, CDR2 YYREEE (reference sequence). The CDR3 is CASSLRQGSYEQYF. CDR3 coding DNA: TGTGCCAGCAGCCTAAGACAGGGTTCCTACGAGCAGTACTTC.

V usage is TRBV7-3 and J usage is TRBJ1-3; tentative D call: TRBD1 (5 bases). CDR1 is SGHTA and CDR2 is FQGTGA in the germline V gene. The CDR3 covers 14 residues. The germline V and J ends were trimmed by 0 bases and 2 bases, with 5 bases remaining between them. The CDR3 nucleotides read TGTGCCAGCAGCTTAACGGGGGCTGGAAACACCATATATTTT. It translates to CASSLTGAGNTIYF.

The rearrangement joins TRBV9 to TRBJ1-2; 7 bases are shared with TRBD1. CDR1 is SGDLS and CDR2 is YYNGEE in the germline V gene. J was trimmed by 8 bases and V by 4 bases; bases with no gene match: 8. The CDR3 length is 13 residues. The CDR3 protein is CASSQRGRNGYTF. The CDR3 DNA follows: TGTGCCAGCAGCCAGAGGGGGCGCAACGGCTACACCTTC. The full variable domain, in which reference TRBV9 and TRBJ1-2 provide the parts outside the CDR3, is DSGVTQTPKHLITATGQRVTLRCSPRSGDLSVYWYQQSLDQGLQFLIQYYNGEERAKGNILERFSAQQFPDLHSELNLSSLELGDSALYFCASSQRGRNGYTFGSGTRLTVV.

This chain connects TRBV6-1 to TRBJ2-1; TRBD1 or TRBD2 may be the D gene (6 bases each). This CDR3 has 15 amino acids. CDR1 and CDR2 from the germline V gene are MNHNS and SASEGT. Trimming stripped 0 bases from V and 8 bases from J, with 14 bases between. DNA for the CDR3: TGTGCCAGCAGTGAAGCCTGGAGGGGGGTCTATGAGCAGTTCTTC. Its protein product is CASSEAWRGVYEQFF.

This chain uses TRBV3-1 (or the pseudogene TRBV3-2) with TRBJ2-7; a weak D match, TRBD1 (6 bases). Germline loops: CDR1 LGHDT, CDR2 YNNKEL (reference sequence). Between the trimmed V and J ends, which lost 3 bases and 3 bases, there was a span of 15 bases. The CDR3 is 15 residues long. The CDR3 region has the DNA TGTGCCAGCAGCCACGGATGGGCCAGGGGCTACGAGCAGTACTTC. Encoded protein: CASSHGWARGYEQYF.

The V call is TRBV5-6, the J call TRBJ2-1; D perhaps matches TRBD2 (7 bases). V was trimmed by 4 bases and J by 8 bases, leaving 13 bases between them. The CDR3 is 13 amino acids. Per the germline V gene, CDR1 is SGHDT and CDR2 is YYEEEE. The CDR3 reads CASSQGGGDEQFF. Written as DNA, the CDR3 is TGTGCCAGCAGCCAAGGGGGAGGGGATGAGCAGTTCTTC.

This rearrangement joins TRBV3-1 (or the pseudogene TRBV3-2) to TRBJ1-6; 8 bases line up with TRBD1. This CDR3 spans 14 amino acids. Trimming cost V 4 bases and J 7 bases; bases outside gene matches: 3. CDR1 LGHDT and CDR2 YNNKEL come from the germline V gene (reference sequence). The CDR3: CASSLDRGNSPLHF. CDR3 sequence (DNA): TGTGCCAGCAGCCTCGACAGGGGCAATTCACCCCTCCACTTT.

This chain uses TRBV7-9 with TRBJ1-5, with TRBD1 matching over 8 bases. Germline loops: CDR1 SEHNR, CDR2 FQNEAQ (reference sequence). V shed 5 bases and J 6 bases; nucleotides not matched to a gene: 9. The CDR3 loop spans 15 amino acids. CDR3 nucleotide sequence: TGTGCCAGCAGCCAAACGACAGGGGCGGGTCAGCCCCAGCATTTT. Translated: CASSQTTGAGQPQHF.